There are a few counts of the clone carrying this T cell receptor beta chain. With 1 base removed from V and 3 bases from J, the gap between germline ends came to 9 bases. Germline V gives CDR1 MNHEY, CDR2 SVGEGT. This CDR3 has 15 residues. The record originates from a study of blood T cell repertoires in COVID-19. In the study's own analysis: Estimation of nucleated cell counts relied on the amplification of reference gene primers. Assay used: immunoSEQ multiplex PCR; TCRdb lists only in-frame clones, some missing. The V and J calls and clone size are taken from that table; D and trimming were inferred from the DNA. The sample includes about 63,000 clones, 75% to 80% of them seen just once.

The TCR comes from a woman older than 75 with acute or convalescent COVID-19. This chain joins TRBV6-2 or TRBV6-3 and TRBJ2-2; D not certain. Sequenced sample: peripheral blood. CDR3 bases: TGTGCCAGCAGTTACTTTGTAATTTACACCGGGGAGCTGTTTTTT. Translating it yields CASSYFVIYTGELFF.